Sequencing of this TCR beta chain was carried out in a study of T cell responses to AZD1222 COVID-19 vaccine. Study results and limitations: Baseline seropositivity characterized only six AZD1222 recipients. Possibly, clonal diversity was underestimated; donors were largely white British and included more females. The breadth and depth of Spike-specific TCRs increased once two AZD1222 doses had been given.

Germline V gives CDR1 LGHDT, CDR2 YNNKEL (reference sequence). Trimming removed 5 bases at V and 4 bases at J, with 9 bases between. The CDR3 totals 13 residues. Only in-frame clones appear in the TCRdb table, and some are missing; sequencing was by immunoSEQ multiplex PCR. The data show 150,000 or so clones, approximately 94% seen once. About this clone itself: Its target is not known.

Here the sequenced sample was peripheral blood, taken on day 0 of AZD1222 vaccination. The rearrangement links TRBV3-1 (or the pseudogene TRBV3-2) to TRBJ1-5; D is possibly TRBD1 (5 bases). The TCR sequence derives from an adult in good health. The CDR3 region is CASSAPGNQPQHF. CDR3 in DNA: TGTGCCAGCAGCGCCCCAGGGAATCAGCCCCAGCATTTT.